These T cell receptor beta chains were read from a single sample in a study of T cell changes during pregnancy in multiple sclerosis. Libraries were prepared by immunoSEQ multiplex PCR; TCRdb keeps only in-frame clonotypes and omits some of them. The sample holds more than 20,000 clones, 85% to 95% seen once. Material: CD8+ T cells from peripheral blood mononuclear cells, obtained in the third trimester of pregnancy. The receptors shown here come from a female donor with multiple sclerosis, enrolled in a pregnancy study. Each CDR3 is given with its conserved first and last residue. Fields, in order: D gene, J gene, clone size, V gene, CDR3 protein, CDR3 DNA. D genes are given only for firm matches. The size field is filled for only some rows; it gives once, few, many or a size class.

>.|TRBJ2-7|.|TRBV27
CASSRFTALYEQYF
TGTGCCAGCAGTCGTTTTACAGCTCTCTACGAGCAGTACTTC
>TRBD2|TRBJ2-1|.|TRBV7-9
CASSSRREGHYNEQFF
TGTGCCAGCAGCTCTCGACGGGAGGGCCACTACAATGAGCAGTTCTTC
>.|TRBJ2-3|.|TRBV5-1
CASSFGASTDTQYF
TGCGCCAGCAGCTTCGGTGCTAGCACAGATACGCAGTATTTT
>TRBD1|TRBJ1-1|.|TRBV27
CASSRQGRNTEAFF
TGTGCCAGCAGCAGACAGGGAAGGAACACTGAAGCTTTCTTT
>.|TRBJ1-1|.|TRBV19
CASSIHGYTEAFF
TGTGCCAGTAGCATACACGGGTACACTGAAGCTTTCTTT
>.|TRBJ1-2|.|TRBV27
CASSLYGGGNYGYTF
TGTGCCAGCAGTCTCTACGGGGGGGGTAACTATGGCTACACCTTC
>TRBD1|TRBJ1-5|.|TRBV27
CASSSGQGEIQPQHF
TGTGCCAGCAGTTCTGGACAGGGGGAAATTCAGCCCCAGCATTTT
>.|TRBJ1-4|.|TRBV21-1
CASSNRGASRTFATNEKLFF
TGTGCCAGCAGCAACCGGGGAGCCAGCCGAACCTTTGCAACTAATGAAAAACTGTTTTTT
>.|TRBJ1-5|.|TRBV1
CTSSHQRRGQPPGFSNQPQHF
TGCACCAGCAGCCATCAACGCCGAGGACAGCCGCCGGGATTTAGCAATCAGCCCCAGCATTTT
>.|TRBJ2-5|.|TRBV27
CASSLSRQETQYF
TGTGCCAGCAGTTTATCGAGGCAAGAGACCCAGTACTTC
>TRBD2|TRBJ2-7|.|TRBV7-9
CASSLGDSGRSSYEQYF
TGTGCCAGCAGCTTAGGGGATAGCGGGCGGAGCTCCTACGAGCAGTACTTC
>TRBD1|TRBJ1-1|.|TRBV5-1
CASSISGGRNTEAFF
TGCGCCAGCAGCATTTCAGGGGGAAGGAACACTGAAGCTTTCTTT
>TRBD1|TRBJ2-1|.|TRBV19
CASSIWGQSSYNEQFF
TGTGCCAGTAGTATTTGGGGACAGTCCTCCTACAATGAGCAGTTCTTC
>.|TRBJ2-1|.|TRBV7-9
CASSFIRDYNEQFF
TGTGCCAGCAGCTTCATCCGGGACTACAATGAGCAGTTCTTC
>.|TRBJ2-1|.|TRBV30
CACRQAGHEQFF
TGTGCCTGCCGACAAGCGGGCCACGAGCAGTTCTTC
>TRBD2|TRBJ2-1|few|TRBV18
CASSPSVIAGGRTYNEQFF
TGTGCCAGCTCACCAAGCGTCATAGCGGGGGGGCGGACCTACAATGAGCAGTTCTTC
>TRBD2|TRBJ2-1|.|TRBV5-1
CASSWELAGAPGYNEQFF
TGCGCCAGCAGCTGGGAACTAGCGGGAGCCCCGGGGTACAATGAGCAGTTCTTC
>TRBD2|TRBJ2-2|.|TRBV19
CASRGLANTGELFF
TGTGCCAGTAGGGGACTAGCGAACACCGGGGAGCTGTTTTTT
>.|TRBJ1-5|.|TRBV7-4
CASSLVSENSNQPQHF
TGTGCCAGCAGCTTAGTTTCCGAGAATAGCAATCAGCCCCAGCATTTT
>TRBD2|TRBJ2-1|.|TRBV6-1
CASSEDLADSYNEQFF
TGTGCCAGCAGTGAGGATCTAGCGGACTCCTACAATGAGCAGTTCTTC
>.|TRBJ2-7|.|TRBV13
CASSPDSTYEQYF
TGTGCCAGCAGCCCCGACAGTACCTACGAGCAGTACTTC
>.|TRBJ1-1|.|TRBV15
CATSRVILSPTRVDTEAFF
TGTGCCACCAGCAGAGTTATTCTGTCACCCACCCGGGTGGACACTGAAGCTTTCTTT
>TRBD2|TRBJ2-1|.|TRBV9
CASNPLAGISYNEQFF
TGTGCCAGCAACCCCTTAGCGGGAATCTCCTACAATGAGCAGTTCTTC
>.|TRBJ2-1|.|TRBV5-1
CASSQGYEQFF
TGCGCCAGCAGCCAGGGGTATGAGCAGTTCTTC
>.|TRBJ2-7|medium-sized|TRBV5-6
CASSLGAGPHYEQYF
TGTGCCAGCAGCTTGGGGGCTGGGCCACACTACGAGCAGTACTTC
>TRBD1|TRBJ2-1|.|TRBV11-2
CASSFYPLQGAGEQFF
TGTGCCAGCAGCTTTTATCCTTTACAGGGGGCTGGCGAGCAGTTCTTC
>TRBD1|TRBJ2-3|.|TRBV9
CASSARAGGRTDTQYF
TGTGCCAGCAGCGCGAGGGCAGGGGGTAGGACAGATACGCAGTATTTT
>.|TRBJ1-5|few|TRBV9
CASSVGGGANQPQHF
TGTGCCAGCAGCGTAGGAGGAGGCGCCAATCAGCCCCAGCATTTT
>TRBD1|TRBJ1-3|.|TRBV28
CASSTLTGGGGNTIYF
TGTGCCAGCAGTACCCTCACAGGGGGCGGTGGAAACACCATATATTTT
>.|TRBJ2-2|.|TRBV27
CASSLRQGAGELFF
TGTGCCAGCAGTTTAAGGCAGGGCGCCGGGGAGCTGTTTTTT
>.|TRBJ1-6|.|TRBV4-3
CASSQDPQGSPLHF
TGCGCCAGCAGCCAAGATCCACAGGGATCACCCCTCCACTTT
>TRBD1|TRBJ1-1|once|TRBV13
CASSSDQGALHAFF
TGTGCCAGCAGCTCGGATCAGGGGGCACTTCATGCTTTCTTT
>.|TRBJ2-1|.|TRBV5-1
CASSPPQGQDNEQFF
TGCGCCAGCAGCCCCCCCCAGGGGCAAGACAATGAGCAGTTCTTC
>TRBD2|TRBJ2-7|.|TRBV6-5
CASTPTSGTNEQYF
TGTGCCAGCACCCCGACTAGCGGGACCAACGAGCAGTACTTC
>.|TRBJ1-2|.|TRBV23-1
CASSQSPRAGNYGYTF
TGCGCCAGCAGTCAATCCCCCAGGGCCGGAAACTATGGCTACACCTTC
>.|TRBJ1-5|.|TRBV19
CASMRGYNQPQHF
TGTGCCAGCATGAGGGGGTACAATCAGCCCCAGCATTTT
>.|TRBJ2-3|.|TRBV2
CAGSGFTDTQYF
TGTGCCGGATCCGGGTTCACAGATACGCAGTATTTT
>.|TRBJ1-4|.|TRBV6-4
CASSEGGGGEKLFF
TGTGCCAGCAGTGAGGGGGGAGGAGGTGAAAAACTGTTTTTT
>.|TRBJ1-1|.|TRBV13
CASSSTLGRLDTEAFF
TGTGCCAGCAGCTCTACACTGGGTCGCCTAGACACTGAAGCTTTCTTT
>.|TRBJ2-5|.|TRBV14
CASSPPGETQYF
TGTGCCAGCAGCCCTCCCGGTGAGACCCAGTACTTC
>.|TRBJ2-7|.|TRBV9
CASGGGGAYEQYF
TGTGCCAGCGGAGGAGGAGGGGCCTACGAGCAGTACTTC
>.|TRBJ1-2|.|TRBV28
CASSLVPEANYGYTF
TGTGCCAGCAGTTTAGTCCCAGAGGCGAACTATGGCTACACCTTC
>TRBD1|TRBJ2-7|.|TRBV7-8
CASTLTRGIHEQYF
TGTGCCAGCACCTTAACCAGGGGGATCCACGAGCAGTACTTC
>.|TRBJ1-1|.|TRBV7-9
CASSLDLRTEAFF
TGTGCCAGCAGCTTAGACCTCAGGACTGAAGCTTTCTTT
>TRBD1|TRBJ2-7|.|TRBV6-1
CASSEVGDRDYEQYF
TGTGCCAGCAGTGAAGTCGGGGACAGGGACTACGAGCAGTACTTC
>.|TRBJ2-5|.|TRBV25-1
CASSEETPNQETQYF
TGTGCCAGCAGTGAAGAGACACCCAACCAAGAGACCCAGTACTTC
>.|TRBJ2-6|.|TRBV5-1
CASSEGTNVLTF
TGCGCCAGCAGCGAGGGGACTAACGTCCTGACTTTC
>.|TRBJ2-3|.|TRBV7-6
CASSTGHSTSTDTQYF
TGTGCCAGCAGCACCGGACACTCTACTAGCACAGATACGCAGTATTTT
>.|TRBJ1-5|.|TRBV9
CASSVEEGTGNQPQHF
TGTGCCAGCAGCGTAGAGGAGGGGACGGGTAATCAGCCCCAGCATTTT
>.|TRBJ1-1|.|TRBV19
CASTPGPGVTEAFF
TGTGCCAGTACCCCGGGACCGGGAGTCACTGAAGCTTTCTTT
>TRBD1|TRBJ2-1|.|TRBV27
CASSTGQGAYNEQFF
TGTGCCAGCAGTACCGGACAGGGAGCGTACAATGAGCAGTTCTTC
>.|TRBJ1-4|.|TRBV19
CASSTRQVGVGLFF
TGTGCCAGTAGTACCCGACAGGTTGGGGTTGGTTTGTTTTTT
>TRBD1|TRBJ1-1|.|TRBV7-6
CASSPGQGWTEAFF
TGTGCCAGCAGCCCAGGACAGGGGTGGACTGAAGCTTTCTTT
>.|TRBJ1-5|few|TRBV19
CASSITASNQPQHF
TGTGCCAGTAGTATAACAGCCAGCAATCAGCCCCAGCATTTT
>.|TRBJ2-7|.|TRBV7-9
CASSLATGLFDEQYF
TGTGCCAGCAGCTTAGCGACAGGACTTTTCGACGAGCAGTACTTC
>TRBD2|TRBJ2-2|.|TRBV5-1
CASSLAGGGRELFF
TGCGCCAGCAGCCTCGCGGGGGGAGGCCGGGAGCTGTTTTTT
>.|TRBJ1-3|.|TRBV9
CASSPGQTSGNTIYF
TGTGCCAGCAGCCCCGGACAGACCTCTGGAAACACCATATATTTT